This TCR beta chain was identified in a study of naive and memory T cell subsets. Treatment indicated: skin biopsy from PPD injection site in Mantoux-positive individual. TCR cDNA received a 3' ligated oligonucleotide that carried a UMI. Skin biopsies came from PPD injection sites in Mantoux-positive individuals. Reverse transcription used DNase-treated unsorted total RNA, aiming for roughly 1 to 1000 ng. Study-wide points: TCRs were reportedly recovered from both biopsy types, mostly tuberculin test sites.

The CDR3 consists of 12 residues. Germline lookup yields CDR1 MRHNA and CDR2 SNTAGT. V was pared by 6 bases and J by 7 bases, with 9 bases between. The SP2 primer and nested alpha and beta constant region primers amplified ligated cDNA in four rounds. TCRdb reanalysed the UMI-ligation and nested PCR reads using MiXCR and keeps one entry per CDR3 protein. The sample shows some 21,000 distinct CDR3 sequences, 6% of them seen only once. In its sample, this clonotype ranks as medium-sized. Its target is not known. The origin of this receptor is an adult in good health. The chain is built from TRBV6-4 and TRBJ2-2, with D possibly TRBD1 on 5 matching bases. The material sequenced was skin, taken from a tuberculin skin test site. DNA for the CDR3: TGTGCCAGCAGACAGGCCGACGGGGAGCTGTTTTTT. Translation: CASRQADGELFF.